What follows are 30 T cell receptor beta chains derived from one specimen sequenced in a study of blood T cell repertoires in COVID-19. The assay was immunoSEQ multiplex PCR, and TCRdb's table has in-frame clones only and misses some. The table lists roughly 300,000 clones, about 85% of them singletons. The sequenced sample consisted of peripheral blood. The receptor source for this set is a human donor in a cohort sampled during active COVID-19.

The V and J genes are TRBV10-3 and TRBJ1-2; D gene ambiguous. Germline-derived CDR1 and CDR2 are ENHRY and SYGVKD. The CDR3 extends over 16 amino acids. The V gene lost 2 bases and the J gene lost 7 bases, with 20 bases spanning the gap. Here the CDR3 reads CAISEATRKLSIGYTF. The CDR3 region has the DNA TGTGCCATCAGTGAGGCGACACGGAAGCTGAGTATTGGCTACACCTTC.

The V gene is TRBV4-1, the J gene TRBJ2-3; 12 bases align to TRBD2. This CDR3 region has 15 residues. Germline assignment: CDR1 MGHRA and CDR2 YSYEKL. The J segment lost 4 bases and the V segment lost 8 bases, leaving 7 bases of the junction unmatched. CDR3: CASSRTSGISDTQYF. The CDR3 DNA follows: TGCGCCAGCTCCCGGACTAGCGGGATCTCAGATACGCAGTATTTT.

CDR3 sequence: CASSLTTSGPLGEQYF. CDR3 nucleotides: TGTGCCAGCAGCCTTACGACTAGCGGTCCCCTGGGAGAGCAGTATTTT. This rearrangement joins TRBV7-9 to TRBJ2-3; 9 positions agree with TRBD2. Germline CDR1 is SEHNR and CDR2 is FQNEAQ (reference sequence). Losses at the gene ends were 5 bases for V and 11 bases for J; bases not matched to a gene: 17. The CDR3 runs 16 residues.

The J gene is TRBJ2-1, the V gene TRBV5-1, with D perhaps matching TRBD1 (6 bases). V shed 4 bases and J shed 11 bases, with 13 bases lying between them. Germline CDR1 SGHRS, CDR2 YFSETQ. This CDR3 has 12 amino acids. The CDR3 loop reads CASSENRDKQFF. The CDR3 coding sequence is TGCGCCAGCAGCGAAAACAGGGACAAGCAGTTCTTC.

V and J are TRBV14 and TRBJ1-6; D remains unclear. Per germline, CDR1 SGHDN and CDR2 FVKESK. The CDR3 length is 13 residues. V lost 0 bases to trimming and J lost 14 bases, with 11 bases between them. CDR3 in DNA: TGTGCCAGCAGCCAAGACGGGGTAAATACCCTCCACTTT. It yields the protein CASSQDGVNTLHF.

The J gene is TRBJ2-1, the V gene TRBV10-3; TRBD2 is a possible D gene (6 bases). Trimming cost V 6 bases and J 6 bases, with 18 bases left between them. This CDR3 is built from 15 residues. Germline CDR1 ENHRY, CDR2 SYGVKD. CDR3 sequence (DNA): TGTGCCATCAGCCGCGGGGAACAAGAGATCAATGAGCAGTTCTTC. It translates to CAISRGEQEINEQFF.

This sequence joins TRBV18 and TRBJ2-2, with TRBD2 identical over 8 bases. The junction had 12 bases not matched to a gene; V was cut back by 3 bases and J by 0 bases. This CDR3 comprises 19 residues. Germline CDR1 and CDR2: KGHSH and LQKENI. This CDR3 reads CASSPRSSGSRANTGELFF. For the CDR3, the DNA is TGTGCCAGCTCACCTCGATCAAGCGGGAGTAGGGCGAACACCGGGGAGCTGTTTTTT. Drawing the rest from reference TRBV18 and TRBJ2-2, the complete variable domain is NAGVMQNPRHLVRRRGQEARLRCSPMKGHSHVYWYRQLPEEGLKFMVYLQKENIIDESGMPKERFSAEFPKEGPSILRIQQVVRGDSAAYFCASSPRSSGSRANTGELFFGEGSRLTVL.

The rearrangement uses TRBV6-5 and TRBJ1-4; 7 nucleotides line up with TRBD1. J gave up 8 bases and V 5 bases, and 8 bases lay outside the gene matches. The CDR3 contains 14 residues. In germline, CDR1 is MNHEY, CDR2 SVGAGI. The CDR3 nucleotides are TGTGCCAGCAGTATCACAGGGGCGAAAGAAAAACTGTTTTTT. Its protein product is CASSITGAKEKLFF.

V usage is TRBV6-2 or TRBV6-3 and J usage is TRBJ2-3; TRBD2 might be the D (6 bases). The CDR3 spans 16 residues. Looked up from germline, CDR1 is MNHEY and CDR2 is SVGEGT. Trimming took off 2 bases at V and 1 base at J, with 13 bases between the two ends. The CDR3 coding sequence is TGTGCCAGCAGTTACGCACGCGGGACGGGCACAGATACGCAGTATTTT. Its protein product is CASSYARGTGTDTQYF.

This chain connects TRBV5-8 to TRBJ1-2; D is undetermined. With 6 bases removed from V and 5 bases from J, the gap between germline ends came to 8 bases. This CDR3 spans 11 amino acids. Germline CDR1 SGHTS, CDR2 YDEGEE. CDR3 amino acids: CASNMFYGYTF. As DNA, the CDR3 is TGTGCCAGCAACATGTTTTATGGCTACACCTTC.

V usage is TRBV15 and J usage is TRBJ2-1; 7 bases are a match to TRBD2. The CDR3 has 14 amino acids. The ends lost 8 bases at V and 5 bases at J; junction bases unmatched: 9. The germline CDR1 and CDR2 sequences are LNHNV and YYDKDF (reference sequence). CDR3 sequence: CATRAAGEHNEQFF. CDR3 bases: TGTGCCACCCGCGCGGCGGGAGAGCACAATGAGCAGTTCTTC.

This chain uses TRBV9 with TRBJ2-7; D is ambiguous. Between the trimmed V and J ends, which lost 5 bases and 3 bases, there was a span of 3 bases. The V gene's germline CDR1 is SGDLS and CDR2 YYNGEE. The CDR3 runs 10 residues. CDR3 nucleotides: TGTGCCAGCAGTAGCTACGAGCAGTACTTC. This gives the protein CASSSYEQYF.

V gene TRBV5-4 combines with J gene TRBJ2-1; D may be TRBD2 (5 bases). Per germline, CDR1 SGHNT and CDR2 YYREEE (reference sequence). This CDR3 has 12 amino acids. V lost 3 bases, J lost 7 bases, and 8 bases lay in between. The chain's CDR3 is CASSYTGNEQFF. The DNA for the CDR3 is TGTGCCAGCAGCTACACGGGGAATGAGCAGTTCTTC.

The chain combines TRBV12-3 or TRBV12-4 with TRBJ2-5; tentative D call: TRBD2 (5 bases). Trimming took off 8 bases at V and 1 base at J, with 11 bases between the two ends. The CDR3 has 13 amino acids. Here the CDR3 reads CASRWRTQETQYF. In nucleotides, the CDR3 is TGTGCCAGCCGTTGGAGGACCCAAGAGACCCAGTACTTC.

CDR3 in DNA: TGTGCCAGTAACCCTAGCGGGTTCAGCTCCTACAATGAGCAGTTCTTC. This codes for CASNPSGFSSYNEQFF. This chain links TRBV19 with TRBJ2-1; 8 bases agree with TRBD2. The CDR3 runs 16 residues. Germline V gene data show CDR1 as LNHDA and CDR2 as SQIVND (reference sequence). The junction had 8 bases not matched to a gene; V was cut back by 7 bases and J by 0 bases.

The CDR3 spells CAISEAGAPFIYNEQFF. The CDR3 nucleotides read TGTGCCATCAGTGAAGCAGGGGCCCCCTTTATTTACAATGAGCAGTTCTTC. The V call is TRBV10-3, the J call TRBJ2-1, with a possible D match to TRBD1 (6 bases). The CDR3 sequence is 17 residues long. Germline V gene data show CDR1 as ENHRY and CDR2 as SYGVKD. The germline V and J ends were trimmed by 3 bases and 4 bases, with 19 bases remaining between them.

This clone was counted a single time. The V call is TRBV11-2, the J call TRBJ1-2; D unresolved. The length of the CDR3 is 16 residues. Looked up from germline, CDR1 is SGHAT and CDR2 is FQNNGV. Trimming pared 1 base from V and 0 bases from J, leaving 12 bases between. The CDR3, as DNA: TGTGCCAGCAGCTTAGGGCTGTCACCCCCTAACTATGGCTACACCTTC. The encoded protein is CASSLGLSPPNYGYTF.

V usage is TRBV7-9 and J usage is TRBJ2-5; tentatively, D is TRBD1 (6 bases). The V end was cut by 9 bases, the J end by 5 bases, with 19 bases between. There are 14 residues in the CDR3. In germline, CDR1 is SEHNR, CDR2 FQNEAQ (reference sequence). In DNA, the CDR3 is TGTGCCAGTTTTCCTCAGGGGTCCTGGGAGACCCAGTACTTC. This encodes CASFPQGSWETQYF.

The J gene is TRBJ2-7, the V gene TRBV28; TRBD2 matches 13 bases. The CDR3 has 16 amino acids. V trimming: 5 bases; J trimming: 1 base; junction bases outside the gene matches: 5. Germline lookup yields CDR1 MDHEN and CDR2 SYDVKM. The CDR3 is CASSPRTSGRSYEQYF. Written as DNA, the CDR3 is TGTGCCAGCAGTCCACGGACTAGCGGGAGATCCTACGAGCAGTACTTC.

The CDR3 spells CASSQGRGPPTEAFF. The CDR3 coding sequence is TGCGCCAGCAGCCAAGGCAGGGGCCCCCCGACTGAAGCTTTCTTT. The chain couples TRBV4-3 to TRBJ1-1; D possibly corresponds to TRBD1 (6 bases). This CDR3 is built from 15 residues. Germline CDR1 reads LGHNA; CDR2 reads YSLEER. V was clipped by 1 base and J by 5 bases, with 14 bases between them.

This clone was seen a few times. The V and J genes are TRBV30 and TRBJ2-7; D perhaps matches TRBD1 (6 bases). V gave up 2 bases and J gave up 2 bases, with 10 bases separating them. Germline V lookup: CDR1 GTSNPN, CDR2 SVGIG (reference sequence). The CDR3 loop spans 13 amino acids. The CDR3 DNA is TGTGCCTGGAGTTTTGGACAGACCTACGAGCAGTACTTC. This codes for CAWSFGQTYEQYF.

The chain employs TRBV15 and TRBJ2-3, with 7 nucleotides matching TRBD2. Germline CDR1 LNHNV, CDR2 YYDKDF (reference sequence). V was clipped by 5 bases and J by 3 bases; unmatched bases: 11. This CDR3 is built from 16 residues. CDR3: CATSYYSGGRTDTQYF. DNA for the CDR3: TGTGCCACCAGCTATTATTCGGGGGGAAGGACAGATACGCAGTATTTT.

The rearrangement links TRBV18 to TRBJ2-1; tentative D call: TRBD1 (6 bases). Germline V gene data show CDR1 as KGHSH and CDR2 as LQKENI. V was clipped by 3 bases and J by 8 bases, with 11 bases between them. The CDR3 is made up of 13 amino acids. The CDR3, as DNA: TGTGCCAGCTCACCCCTCAGGGGTGATGAGCAGTTCTTC. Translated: CASSPLRGDEQFF.

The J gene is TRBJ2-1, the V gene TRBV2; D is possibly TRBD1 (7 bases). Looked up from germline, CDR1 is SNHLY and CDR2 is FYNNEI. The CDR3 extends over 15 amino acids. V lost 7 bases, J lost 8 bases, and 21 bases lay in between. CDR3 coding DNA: TGTGCCAGCAAGTTTAGCGGAGGGGGCAGGGATGAGCAGTTCTTC. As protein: CASKFSGGGRDEQFF.

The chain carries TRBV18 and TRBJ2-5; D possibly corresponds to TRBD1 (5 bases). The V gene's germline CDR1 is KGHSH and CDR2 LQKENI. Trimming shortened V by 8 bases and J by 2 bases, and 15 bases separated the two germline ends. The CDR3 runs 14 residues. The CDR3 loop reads CASLSVDSQETQYF. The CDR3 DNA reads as TGTGCCAGCCTCTCCGTAGACAGTCAAGAGACCCAGTACTTC.

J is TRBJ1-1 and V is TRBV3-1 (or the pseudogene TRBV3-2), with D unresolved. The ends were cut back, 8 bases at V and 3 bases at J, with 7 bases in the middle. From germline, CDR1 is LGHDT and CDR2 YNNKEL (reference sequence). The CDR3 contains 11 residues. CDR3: CASRGYTEAFF. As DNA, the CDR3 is TGTGCCAGCCGAGGCTACACTGAAGCTTTCTTT.

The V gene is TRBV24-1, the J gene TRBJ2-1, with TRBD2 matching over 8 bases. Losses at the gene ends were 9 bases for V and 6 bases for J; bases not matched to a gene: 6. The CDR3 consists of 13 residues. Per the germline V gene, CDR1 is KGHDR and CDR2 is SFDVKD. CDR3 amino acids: CATAAGGGNEQFF. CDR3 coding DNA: TGTGCCACCGCGGCGGGAGGAGGCAATGAGCAGTTCTTC.

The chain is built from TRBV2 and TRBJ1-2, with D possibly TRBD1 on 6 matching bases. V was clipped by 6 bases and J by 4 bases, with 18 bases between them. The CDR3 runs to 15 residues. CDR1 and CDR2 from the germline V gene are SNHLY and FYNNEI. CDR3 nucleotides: TGTGCCAGCAGGTCCCCGAGGGGGGAGGGCTATGGCTACACCTTC. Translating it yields CASRSPRGEGYGYTF.

The CDR3 nucleotides read TGTGCCAGCAGCTCGATACTAGCGGGAGGGGGAGAGACCCAGTACTTC. Its protein is CASSSILAGGGETQYF. The rearrangement joins TRBV7-2 to TRBJ2-5, with 13 bases fitting TRBD2. The CDR3 runs 16 residues. Looked up from germline, CDR1 is SGHTA and CDR2 is FQGNSA. With 4 bases clipped from V and 4 bases from J, the junction kept 6 bases outside the gene matches.

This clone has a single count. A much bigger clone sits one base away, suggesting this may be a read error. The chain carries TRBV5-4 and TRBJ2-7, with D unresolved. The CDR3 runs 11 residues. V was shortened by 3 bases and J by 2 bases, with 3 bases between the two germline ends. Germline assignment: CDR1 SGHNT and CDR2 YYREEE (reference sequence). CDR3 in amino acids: CASSSTYEQYF. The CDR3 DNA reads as TGTGCCAGCAGCTCCACCTACGAGCAGTACTTC.